Only one count was recorded for the clone carrying this TCR beta chain. What it recognizes is unknown. Absent ophthalmopathy progression within 18 months defined stable Graves' hyperthyroidism. For the diagnoses, clinical symptoms, serum thyroxine and TRAb, thyroid ultrasound and orbital computed tomography were used. This record comes from a study of T cells in Graves' hyperthyroidism and ophthalmopathy. General study points: Onset of ophthalmopathy came a median around 7.1 months after the model predicted it.

The ends were cut back, 1 base at V and 2 bases at J, with 9 bases in the middle. This CDR3 contains 15 residues. Germline CDR1 and CDR2: LGHNA and YSLEER. Amplification targeted TCR beta CDR3 regions from RNA transcripts. Carried out on the TCR CDR3, a first-round RT-PCR used the HTBI primer set. TCRdb itself ran the multiplex PCR reads through MiXCR, one entry per CDR3 protein. The sample contains about 400,000 distinct CDR3 sequences, 15% to 19% of which appear only once. V and J are TRBV4-3 and TRBJ1-3; tentative D call: TRBD1 (5 bases). The clonotype was recovered from a woman aged 18-29 years with Graves' hyperthyroidism. Source material: blood. Here the CDR3 reads CASSQVKGTGNTIYF. The DNA of the CDR3 is TGCGCCAGCAGCCAAGTGAAGGGGACTGGAAACACCATATATTTT.